The rows below give T cell receptor beta chains drawn from one sample of a study of T-cell reconstitution after alpha-beta-depleted transplantation in children. MiXCR, run by TCRdb on the PCR reads, gives a single entry per CDR3 protein. The sample shows roughly 89,000 distinct CDR3 sequences, 9% to 15% of them seen only once. Sequencing was performed on PBMCs from the stem cell graft donor, taken from the stem cell graft. Source of these receptors: a human donor who donated a stem cell graft to a child with inherited bone marrow failure. Both conserved end residues are part of each CDR3. Clone size is given for some rows only: seen once, a few or many times, or a class if the clone is expanded.

v_call clone_size cdr3_aa
TRBV5-1 many CASIWGPDGANVLTF
TRBV20-1 many CSARDSPFSNQPQHF
TRBV5-1 many CASSSEGFSSYNEQFF
TRBV7-2 many CASTPEREETQYF
TRBV5-1 many CASSTEGDTQYF
TRBV20-1 many CSPHAGNTEAFF
TRBV7-2 many CASSSTGADTEAFF
TRBV29-1 many CSAEVGGGETQYF
TRBV5-1 many CASSLLGTNQPQHF
TRBV4-2 few CASSQDLLAGGRQETQYF
TRBV4-3 many CASSQESSGVYEQYF
TRBV4-3 few CASSQVSFLYNEQFF
TRBV27 . CASSLVSSPRGGELFF
TRBV7-9 many CASSLVRTSADNEQFF
TRBV24-1 many CATSEPAGSGNEQFF
TRBV18 many CASSPPSSYSGNTIYF
TRBV6-1 . CASLTAAYEQYF
TRBV4-3 many CASSQGALIYEQYF
TRBV20-1 many CRVGTEDQPQHF
TRBV20-1 . CSAGRSGTNEKLFF
TRBV21-1 . CVLGDNEQFF
TRBV7-2 once CASSFTGGTDTQYF
TRBV6-6 many CASSVDTSEAFF
TRBV7-2 many CASNLAGGLSGELFF
TRBV6-6 many CASSDLGANEQFF
TRBV5-1 . CASSLVGDQETQYF
TRBV12-3/TRBV12-4 once CASSVDPGRLGEQYF
TRBV19 few CASSLRDRGTVGYGYTF
TRBV5-1 many CASSLGELNTGELFF
TRBV12-3/TRBV12-4 many CASSSNHPNTGELFF
TRBV7-8 . CASSLGSVPYEQYF
TRBV24-1 . CATSDPRTSGSSYNEQFF
TRBV20-1 many CSARKGTVQETQYF
TRBV9 . CASSVPGTYDNYGYTF
TRBV7-2 many CASSSPDRGTEAFF
TRBV5-1 many CASSWTGGTEAFF
TRBV3-1 . CASSHDSDQPQHF
TRBV28 many CASSPPGQVNEKLFF
TRBV20-1 many CSARDEGDYGYTF
TRBV25-1 many CASSDGGEQFF
TRBV15 many CATSDRVNEKLFF
TRBV5-1 many CASSLEGTDEQYF
TRBV6-6 many CASRDNEQFF
TRBV29-1 . CSVVGGTSRSYEQYF
TRBV18 many CASSPPSRQNTEAFF
TRBV29-1 few CSAWTEDQPQHF
TRBV7-2 few CASSFDRGHGYTF
TRBV12-3/TRBV12-4 . CAFRGLAGDQNTGELFF
TRBV20-1 many CSATETGGFSPLHF
TRBV20-1 many CSAASQDRGRYEQYF
TRBV18 . CASSPSKTPGELFF
TRBV12-3/TRBV12-4 many CASSFSQSNTEAFF
TRBV27 many CASSFGGAQFSYEQYF
TRBV18 once CASSRTTSTDTQYF
TRBV12-3/TRBV12-4 many CASSLRSPNTEAFF
TRBV20-1 many CSASGQAYSYEQYF
TRBV29-1 many CSVLQYDAFF